This is a list of T cell receptor beta chains from one sample in a study of molecular identifiers for immune sequencing clone quantification. One entry per CDR3 protein results from TCRdb running MiXCR on the PCR reads. The table includes some 66,000 distinct CDR3 sequences, around 19% detected once. Sequenced sample: naive CD8+ T cells from blood, with Jurkat cell RNA spiked in. These receptor sequences come from a human donor in good health. Some libraries in this study had Jurkat cell RNA spiked in. Both conserved end residues are part of each CDR3. D genes are given only for firm matches. The size field is filled for only some rows; it gives once, few, many or a size class.

j_call: TRBJ2-2; v_call: TRBV30; cdr3_length: 12; clone_size: many; d_call: NA; cdr3_nt: TGTGCCTGGAGTACCCCCCCGGGGGAGCTGTTTTTT; cdr3_aa: CAWSTPPGELFF
j_call: TRBJ2-1; v_call: TRBV5-1; cdr3_length: 13; clone_size: many; d_call: NA; cdr3_nt: TGCGCCAGCAGCAAAGGGTGGGCGGATGAGCAGTTCTTC; cdr3_aa: CASSKGWADEQFF
j_call: TRBJ1-2; v_call: TRBV28; cdr3_length: 14; clone_size: many; d_call: TRBD1; cdr3_nt: TGTGCCAGCAGTTTCCAAAACAGGGGGCTTGGCTACACCTTC; cdr3_aa: CASSFQNRGLGYTF
j_call: TRBJ2-7; v_call: TRBV7-9; cdr3_length: 17; clone_size: few; d_call: TRBD2; cdr3_nt: TGTGCCAGCAGCCCCCCCTCTTCCCAGCGGGAGTTACCCGAGCAGTACTTC; cdr3_aa: CASSPPSSQRELPEQYF
j_call: TRBJ2-7; v_call: TRBV7-6; cdr3_length: 14; clone_size: few; d_call: NA; cdr3_nt: TGTGCCAGCAGCTTAGTCAACAGGGTAGACGAGCAGTACTTC; cdr3_aa: CASSLVNRVDEQYF
j_call: TRBJ1-4; v_call: TRBV11-3; cdr3_length: 15; clone_size: many; d_call: NA; cdr3_nt: TGTGCCAGCAGTCCATCCCCCGCCATTAATGAAAAACTGTTTTTT; cdr3_aa: CASSPSPAINEKLFF
j_call: TRBJ2-1; v_call: TRBV6-1; cdr3_length: 15; clone_size: many; d_call: TRBD2; cdr3_nt: TGTGCCAGCAGTAAGACTAGCGTCACCTACAATGAGCAGTTCTTC; cdr3_aa: CASSKTSVTYNEQFF
j_call: TRBJ2-5; v_call: TRBV30; cdr3_length: 14; clone_size: many; d_call: TRBD1; cdr3_nt: TGTGCCTGGAGTGCCTACAGGGGCCGAGAGACCCAGTACTTC; cdr3_aa: CAWSAYRGRETQYF
j_call: TRBJ2-7; v_call: TRBV24-1; cdr3_length: 15; clone_size: few; d_call: TRBD1; cdr3_nt: TGTGCCACCAGTGAATCCGGGACAGGGATCCACGAGCAGTACTTC; cdr3_aa: CATSESGTGIHEQYF
j_call: TRBJ2-2; v_call: TRBV6-5; cdr3_length: 13; clone_size: many; d_call: NA; cdr3_nt: TGTGCCAGCAGTCACCGACGTACCGGGGAGCTGTTTTTT; cdr3_aa: CASSHRRTGELFF
j_call: TRBJ2-7; v_call: TRBV4-2; cdr3_length: 15; clone_size: few; d_call: NA; cdr3_nt: TGTGCCAGCAGCCAATCTTACGGGAAACTCTACGAGCAGTACTTC; cdr3_aa: CASSQSYGKLYEQYF
j_call: TRBJ1-1; v_call: TRBV29-1; cdr3_length: 16; clone_size: once; d_call: TRBD1; cdr3_nt: TGCAGCGTTGTGGACAGGGGGAGTGTTATGAACACTGAAGCTTTCTTT; cdr3_aa: CSVVDRGSVMNTEAFF
j_call: TRBJ2-5; v_call: TRBV5-6; cdr3_length: 14; clone_size: NA; d_call: NA; cdr3_nt: TGTGCCAGCAGCTTGGGTGGCGTCGTGGAGACCCAGTACTTC; cdr3_aa: CASSLGGVVETQYF
j_call: TRBJ1-2; v_call: TRBV7-2; cdr3_length: 18; clone_size: many; d_call: NA; cdr3_nt: TGTGCCAGCAGCTTAGCCCCGGGACTCCATGGGCTTAGCTATGGCTACACCTTC; cdr3_aa: CASSLAPGLHGLSYGYTF